These T cell receptor beta chains were read from a single sample in a study of T cell changes during pregnancy in multiple sclerosis. Libraries were prepared by immunoSEQ multiplex PCR; TCRdb keeps only in-frame clonotypes and omits some of them. Of approximately 83,000 clones listed, 90% to 95% are singletons. The specimen was peripheral blood, collected in the first trimester of pregnancy. The receptors were gathered from a female donor with multiple sclerosis, enrolled in a pregnancy study. The CDR3 runs from the conserved cysteine through the conserved F or W. D genes are given only for firm matches. Some rows mark clone size as missing; the rest say once, few, many or name a class of expanded clone.

clone size	J gene	D gene	V gene	CDR3 protein	CDR3 DNA
.	TRBJ2-3	.	TRBV6-6	CASSNLGGQIDTQYF	TGTGCCAGCAGTAACCTGGGGGGGCAGATTGATACGCAGTATTTT
once	TRBJ2-7	TRBD1	TRBV27	CASSLGTARTLYEQYF	TGTGCCAGCAGTTTAGGGACAGCGCGTACACTCTACGAGCAGTACTTC
.	TRBJ2-5	TRBD2	TRBV5-1	CASSWTSPKETQYF	TGCGCCAGCAGCTGGACTAGTCCGAAAGAGACCCAGTACTTC
once	TRBJ1-6	TRBD1	TRBV29-1	CSVGAGGDSPLHF	TGCAGCGTTGGCGCAGGGGGCGATTCACCCCTCCACTTT
.	TRBJ2-2	TRBD1	TRBV18	CASSQGTVHTGELFF	TGTGCCAGCTCACAGGGGACAGTGCACACCGGGGAGCTGTTTTTT
few	TRBJ1-2	TRBD1	TRBV29-1	CSVEDPGQAAWGYTF	TGCAGCGTTGAAGATCCGGGACAGGCAGCCTGGGGCTACACCTTC
.	TRBJ2-3	TRBD1	TRBV5-1	CASSFTGTGDGGTDTQYF	TGCGCCAGCAGCTTTACCGGGACAGGGGACGGGGGGACAGATACGCAGTATTTT
.	TRBJ1-2	TRBD1	TRBV7-9	CASTGTGGLYGYTF	TGTGCCAGCACTGGGACAGGGGGCCTTTATGGCTACACCTTC
.	TRBJ2-7	.	TRBV19	CASNPEQGYEQYF	TGTGCCAGTAATCCTGAACAGGGCTACGAGCAGTACTTC
.	TRBJ1-1	.	TRBV5-5	CASSVLQGNTEAFF	TGTGCCAGCAGCGTATTACAGGGGAACACTGAAGCTTTCTTT
once	TRBJ1-1	.	TRBV7-3	CASGHQTEAFF	TGTGCCAGCGGCCACCAGACTGAAGCTTTCTTT
once	TRBJ1-2	.	TRBV19	CASSPRTQEGGYGYTF	TGTGCCAGTAGTCCGAGGACTCAAGAAGGGGGTTATGGCTACACCTTC
.	TRBJ1-5	TRBD1	TRBV7-8	CASSFRASDRVYSNQPQHF	TGTGCCAGCAGCTTTCGCGCATCCGACAGGGTCTATAGCAATCAGCCCCAGCATTTT
.	TRBJ2-2	.	TRBV6-4	CASSSGGGTGELFF	TGTGCCAGCAGCTCGGGGGGCGGCACCGGGGAGCTGTTTTTT
.	TRBJ1-1	.	TRBV9	CASSVGFPTGSRTEAFF	TGTGCCAGCAGCGTAGGATTCCCGACAGGCAGCAGGACTGAAGCTTTCTTT
once	TRBJ2-7	.	TRBV7-8	CASSLPSAYEQYF	TGTGCCAGCAGCTTGCCGTCGGCCTACGAGCAGTACTTC
.	TRBJ1-1	.	TRBV5-1	CASSPAQGPGREAFF	TGCGCCAGCAGCCCAGCTCAGGGGCCTGGACGTGAAGCTTTCTTT
once	TRBJ2-3	.	TRBV5-3	CARRRTPIRTDTQYF	TGTGCCAGAAGAAGGACACCAATACGCACAGATACGCAGTATTTT
.	TRBJ1-2	.	TRBV14	CASSLTGDTEDYGYTF	TGTGCCAGCAGTCTTACCGGGGACACGGAGGACTATGGCTACACCTTC
.	TRBJ1-1	.	TRBV7-2	CASSQARQMNTEAFF	TGTGCCAGCAGCCAAGCCAGACAAATGAACACTGAAGCTTTCTTT
.	TRBJ1-1	TRBD1	TRBV5-1	CASSGWGQGSTEAFF	TGCGCCAGCAGCGGGTGGGGACAGGGATCCACTGAAGCTTTCTTT
.	TRBJ1-2	.	TRBV2	CASSGLRRTPNYGYTF	TGTGCCAGCAGTGGACTCCGTCGAACCCCTAACTATGGCTACACCTTC
.	TRBJ1-2	TRBD1	TRBV27	CASSSGQGNFNYGYTF	TGTGCCAGCAGTTCGGGACAGGGCAATTTTAACTATGGCTACACCTTC
.	TRBJ2-7	TRBD1	TRBV4-1	CASSLWTGSAEQYF	TGCGCCAGCAGCCTTTGGACAGGGTCGGCCGAGCAGTACTTC
.	TRBJ1-4	.	TRBV6-5	CASRRGGGHEKLFF	TGTGCCAGCAGGAGAGGGGGGGGCCATGAAAAACTGTTTTTT
.	TRBJ2-3	.	TRBV6-5	CASSSPGADTQYF	TGTGCCAGCTCTAGCCCTGGGGCAGATACGCAGTATTTT
.	TRBJ2-3	TRBD2	TRBV14	CASRRSGGGLGTQYF	TGTGCCAGCAGACGGAGCGGGGGGGGACTGGGTACGCAGTATTTT
few	TRBJ1-1	.	TRBV20-1	CSAKQGEAFF	TGCAGTGCTAAACAGGGTGAAGCTTTCTTT
.	TRBJ1-5	TRBD1	TRBV27	CASSPTTGTGRSNQPQHF	TGTGCCAGCAGTCCAACGACCGGGACAGGGAGGAGCAATCAGCCCCAGCATTTT
.	TRBJ2-1	.	TRBV19	CASSMFDGYHNEQFF	TGTGCCAGTAGTATGTTCGACGGGTACCACAATGAGCAGTTCTTC
.	TRBJ2-7	.	TRBV19	CASSPTRLLHEQYF	TGTGCCAGTAGTCCTACCAGGTTGCTCCACGAGCAGTACTTC
.	TRBJ2-1	.	TRBV5-1	CASQPPSWEHNEQFF	TGCGCCAGTCAGCCCCCCTCCTGGGAGCACAATGAGCAGTTCTTC
.	TRBJ2-7	TRBD1	TRBV6-5	CASSKDRGGYQQYF	TGTGCCAGCAGTAAGGACAGGGGTGGCTATCAGCAGTACTTC
few	TRBJ1-3	.	TRBV5-4	CASSLAQGNTIYF	TGTGCCAGCAGCTTGGCCCAAGGAAACACCATATATTTT
.	TRBJ2-1	TRBD1	TRBV9	CASSADRGYNEQFF	TGTGCCAGCAGCGCCGACAGGGGCTACAATGAGCAGTTCTTC
.	TRBJ1-1	TRBD1	TRBV5-1	CASSLGSTGMNTEAFF	TGCGCCAGCAGCTTGGGGTCGACAGGGATGAACACTGAAGCTTTCTTT
.	TRBJ2-7	TRBD2	TRBV27	CASSWAGGSRYEQYF	TGTGCCAGCAGTTGGGCCGGGGGGTCTCGCTACGAGCAGTACTTC
.	TRBJ1-6	.	TRBV7-9	CASSLADSPLHF	TGTGCCAGCAGCTTGGCGGATTCACCCCTCCACTTT
.	TRBJ2-7	TRBD1	TRBV7-9	CASSPGTGEGGEQYF	TGTGCCAGCAGCCCTGGGACAGGGGAGGGTGGCGAGCAGTACTTC
.	TRBJ1-2	TRBD1	TRBV6-1	CASSVRDRVYGYTF	TGTGCCAGCAGTGTAAGGGACAGGGTTTATGGCTACACCTTC
.	TRBJ2-5	TRBD2	TRBV5-1	CASSLGLARQETQYF	TGCGCCAGCAGCTTGGGACTAGCGAGACAAGAGACCCAGTACTTC
once	TRBJ2-3	.	TRBV19	CASSIYGSTDTQYF	TGTGCCAGTAGTATTTACGGGAGCACAGATACGCAGTATTTT
.	TRBJ2-3	TRBD2	TRBV30	CAWRRLAGTSTDTQYF	TGTGCCTGGAGGAGACTAGCGGGGACTAGCACAGATACGCAGTATTTT
.	TRBJ2-7	.	TRBV6-1	CASSEAGTPRVYF	TGTGCCAGCAGTGAAGCGGGCACCCCTCGTGTGTACTTC
.	TRBJ1-2	.	TRBV30	CAWNRGPVYGYTF	TGTGCCTGGAATAGGGGTCCCGTCTATGGCTACACCTTC
.	TRBJ2-7	TRBD2	TRBV6-1	CASSELLAGTYEQYF	TGTGCCAGCAGTGAACTCCTAGCGGGGACCTACGAGCAGTACTTC
once	TRBJ2-1	TRBD2	TRBV6-1	CASSALAGGHSEQFF	TGTGCCAGCAGTGCACTAGCGGGGGGACATAGTGAGCAGTTCTTC
.	TRBJ2-3	.	TRBV27	CASSLSVLDTQYF	TGTGCCAGCAGTTTATCCGTATTGGATACGCAGTATTTT
.	TRBJ2-3	.	TRBV23-1	CASSQPEYTQYF	TGCGCCAGCAGTCAACCGGAGTATACGCAGTATTTT
once	TRBJ2-7	.	TRBV5-6	CASSLEYRDLGGYEQYF	TGTGCCAGCAGCTTGGAGTATCGGGACCTAGGGGGCTACGAGCAGTACTTC
.	TRBJ1-5	TRBD1	TRBV6-6	CASGQGNQPQHF	TGTGCCAGCGGACAGGGTAATCAGCCCCAGCATTTT
.	TRBJ2-2	.	TRBV5-1	CASSQATATGELFF	TGCGCCAGCAGCCAAGCGACGGCCACCGGGGAGCTGTTTTTT
.	TRBJ1-4	.	TRBV2	CASRPNSYEKLFF	TGTGCCAGCAGGCCGAACAGCTATGAAAAACTGTTTTTT
.	TRBJ1-4	.	TRBV6-5	CASSYSTARELFF	TGTGCCAGCAGTTACTCTACAGCCAGGGAACTGTTTTTT
.	TRBJ2-5	TRBD1	TRBV5-6	CASSPWTGDVGETQYF	TGTGCCAGCAGCCCATGGACAGGGGATGTCGGGGAGACCCAGTACTTC
.	TRBJ2-3	TRBD1	TRBV4-1	CASSQDRGLTDTQYF	TGCGCCAGCAGCCAGGACAGGGGGCTCACAGATACGCAGTATTTT
.	TRBJ1-4	TRBD1	TRBV19	CASRGQGNAVGVFF	TGTGCCAGTAGAGGACAGGGTAATGCTGTTGGGGTGTTTTTT
.	TRBJ1-3	.	TRBV9	CASSGRGTIYF	TGTGCCAGCAGCGGAAGGGGCACCATATATTTT
.	TRBJ2-5	TRBD1	TRBV7-6	CASSESTGGETQYF	TGTGCCAGCAGCGAATCGACAGGGGGAGAGACCCAGTACTTC